Listed below are T cell receptor beta chains from one sample, sequenced in a study of OX40 agonist ivuxolimab in advanced cancers. This table comes from immunoSEQ multiplex PCR, and its TCRdb copy is limited to in-frame clones, with some not included. The table records tens of thousands of clones, more than 75% of them present only once. This material consisted of CD4+ or CD8+ T cells sorted from blood, taken in a trial of the OX40 agonist ivuxolimab. All receptors come from an adult with an advanced solid tumor such as melanoma, head and neck, liver or kidney cancer. CDR3s include the opening cysteine and the closing phenylalanine or tryptophan. Fields, in order: clone size, J gene, V gene, D gene, CDR3 DNA, CDR3 protein. D genes are given only for firm matches. Size values are once, few and many counts, or a class for expanded clones, and some rows have none.

. | TRBJ2-7 | TRBV30 | . | TGTGCCTGGACCCCGGGGGGCCTAGAGCAGTACTTC | CAWTPGGLEQYF
medium-sized | TRBJ1-1 | TRBV10-3 | . | TGTGCCATCAGTGAACTGGACCGGCGGGCTTTCTTT | CAISELDRRAFF
. | TRBJ1-4 | TRBV5-1 | . | TGCGCCAGCAGCTTGGACGGGATTGAAAAACTGTTTTTT | CASSLDGIEKLFF
. | TRBJ2-3 | TRBV5-1 | . | TGCGCCAGCAGCTTGGCCGGGGTAGATACGCAGTATTTT | CASSLAGVDTQYF
. | TRBJ2-1 | TRBV28 | TRBD1 | TGTGCCAGCACCCGGACAGGGGACAATGAGCAGTTCTTC | CASTRTGDNEQFF
. | TRBJ2-5 | TRBV28 | . | TGTGCCAGCCTTAAAGGGGGAACCGAGACCCAGTACTTC | CASLKGGTETQYF
. | TRBJ1-4 | TRBV4-1 | . | TGCGCCAGCAGCCAAGCTGGAAACAAAGCTAATGAAAAACTGTTTTTT | CASSQAGNKANEKLFF
. | TRBJ1-1 | TRBV30 | . | TGTGCCTGGAGTGTAAGTTGGAACACTGAAGCTTTCTTT | CAWSVSWNTEAFF
. | TRBJ1-3 | TRBV4-3 | TRBD1 | TGCGCCAGCAGCCTGATTAGACAGGGGCCGAGCTCTGGAAACACCATATATTTT | CASSLIRQGPSSGNTIYF
. | TRBJ2-2 | TRBV29-1 | . | TGCAGCGTTCGGGAAACCGGGGAGCTGTTTTTT | CSVRETGELFF
. | TRBJ1-2 | TRBV5-1 | TRBD1 | TGCGCCAGCAGCACGGGACAGGGGGATGGCTACACCTTC | CASSTGQGDGYTF
. | TRBJ1-1 | TRBV28 | TRBD1 | TGTGCCAGCACCGGGTCCGGGACAGGGGTAACTTTCTTT | CASTGSGTGVTFF
. | TRBJ2-1 | TRBV14 | TRBD2 | TGTGCCAGCAGCCAGGTAACTAGCGGGAAACCCTACAATGAGCAGTTCTTC | CASSQVTSGKPYNEQFF
. | TRBJ2-7 | TRBV6-1 | . | TGTGCCAGCAGTGAAAGTGAAGGCTCCTACGAGCAGTACTTC | CASSESEGSYEQYF
. | TRBJ1-3 | TRBV15 | . | TGTGCCACCAGCCCTACCGGGGACTCTGGAAACACCATATATTTT | CATSPTGDSGNTIYF
. | TRBJ1-4 | TRBV4-3 | . | TGCGCCAGCAGCCGTCTCTCAGGAACAAGTAATGAAAAACTGTTTTTT | CASSRLSGTSNEKLFF
. | TRBJ1-2 | TRBV7-8 | . | TGTGCCAGCAGCGCGGGGACACATTATGGCTACACCTTC | CASSAGTHYGYTF
. | TRBJ2-3 | TRBV5-8 | TRBD1 | TGTGCCAGCAGCTTGAATCAGGGGGGCACAGATACGCAGTATTTT | CASSLNQGGTDTQYF
. | TRBJ2-2 | TRBV7-3 | . | TGTGCCAGCAGCCCGAACGCCGGGGAGCTGTTTTTT | CASSPNAGELFF
. | TRBJ2-2 | TRBV28 | TRBD1 | TGTGCCAGCCAGGCAGGGGGCTCAAACACCGGGGAGCTGTTTTTT | CASQAGGSNTGELFF
. | TRBJ1-1 | TRBV28 | . | TGTGCCACCACACAGGGATACTCCGTGAACACTGAAGCTTTCTTT | CATTQGYSVNTEAFF
. | TRBJ2-7 | TRBV6-5 | . | TGTGCCAGCAGCAACAGGGTCTACGAGCAGTACTTC | CASSNRVYEQYF
. | TRBJ2-1 | TRBV18 | . | TGTGCCAGCTCACCGCCCGGCCTGAGGCGGGAAAGAGATGAGCAGTTCTTC | CASSPPGLRRERDEQFF
. | TRBJ2-3 | TRBV14 | TRBD2 | TGTGCCAGCAGCCACCGACTAGCGGGGGGGACTAGAGATACGCAGTATTTT | CASSHRLAGGTRDTQYF